This TCR beta chain was recorded in a study of cytomegalovirus exposure and HLA in healthy donors. Researchers ran the PCR with 60 Vbeta and 13 Jbeta primers. Repertoires were generated with immunoSEQ multiplex PCR, while TCRdb's copy carries only in-frame clones and drops some. This table has approximately 140,000 clones, approximately 85% appearing once. V trimming: 8 bases; J trimming: 3 bases; junction bases outside the gene matches: 6. CDR1 is MNHNS and CDR2 is SASEGT in the germline V gene. There are 15 residues in the CDR3. The TCR was taken from a man in his fifties in good health and CMV-seropositive. Sequencing used PBMCs. V usage is TRBV6-1 and J usage is TRBJ2-7, with TRBD2 matching 14 bases. The DNA of the CDR3 is TGTGCCAGCTCTCCGGGACTAGCGGGAGTCTACGAGCAGTACTTC. It specifies CASSPGLAGVYEQYF.